This paragraph covers one TCR beta chain sequence. The data stem from a study of cytomegalovirus exposure and HLA in healthy donors. PCR was performed using 60 Vbeta and 13 Jbeta primers. Data came from immunoSEQ multiplex PCR; TCRdb stores just in-frame clones and leaves some out. The sample shows hundreds of thousands of clones, 82% of them seen only once. CDR1 SGHTA and CDR2 FQGNSA come from the germline V gene. This CDR3 comprises 15 residues. The trim removed 2 bases at V and 6 bases at J, leaving 5 bases unmatched. This receptor was taken from a man aged 35 to 55 in good health and CMV-seropositive. The sequencing input was PBMCs. The chain recombines TRBV7-2 with TRBJ2-3; 10 bases align to TRBD2. The CDR3 is CASSLKRLAGDTQYF. The CDR3 DNA reads TGTGCCAGCAGCTTAAAGAGACTAGCGGGTGATACGCAGTATTTT.